Here is one T cell receptor (beta chain) with its context. CDR3 size: 16 residues. Germline lookup yields CDR1 WSHSY and CDR2 SAAADI. With 6 bases removed from V and 4 bases from J, the gap between germline ends came to 21 bases. This record belongs to a study of sequential checkpoint blockade in melanoma. Assay: immunoSEQ multiplex PCR; the TCRdb copy retains only in-frame clones and omits some. The data contain 10,000 to 15,000 clones, over 70% of them singletons. This sample's treatment: randomized to nivolumab then ipilimumab (arm A) or the reverse (arm B). Live CD3+CD8+ CD19− CD56− cells were sorted from PBMCs.

The specimen comprised CD8+ T cells sorted from blood (inferred from file names), sampled from a patient given nivolumab and ipilimumab in sequence. This chain connects TRBV10-2 to TRBJ1-1; D unclear. The clonotype originates from a human donor with melanoma. This chain's CDR3 is CASRGPDGGIGTEAFF. CDR3 nucleotides: TGCGCCAGCAGGGGCCCCGACGGAGGGATCGGCACTGAAGCTTTCTTT.